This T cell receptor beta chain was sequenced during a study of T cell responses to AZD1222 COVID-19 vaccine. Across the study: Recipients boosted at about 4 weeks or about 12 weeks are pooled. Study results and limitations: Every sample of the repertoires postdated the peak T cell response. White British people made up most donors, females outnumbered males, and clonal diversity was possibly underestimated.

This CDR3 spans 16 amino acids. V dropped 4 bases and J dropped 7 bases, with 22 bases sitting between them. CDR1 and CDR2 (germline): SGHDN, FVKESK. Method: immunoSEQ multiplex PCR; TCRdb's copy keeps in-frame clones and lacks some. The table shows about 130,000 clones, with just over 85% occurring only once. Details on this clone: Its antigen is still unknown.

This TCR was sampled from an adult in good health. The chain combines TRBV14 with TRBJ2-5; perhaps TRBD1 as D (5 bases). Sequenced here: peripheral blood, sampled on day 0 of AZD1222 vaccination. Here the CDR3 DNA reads TGTGCCAGCAGCCTAGGAGCAGGGCCTTTAAGTCGGACCCAGTACTTC. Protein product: CASSLGAGPLSRTQYF.